A selection of T cell receptor beta chains follows, all from one sample in a study of metastatic and nonmetastatic thyroid tumors. TCRdb re-called clones from the PCR reads using MiXCR. This sample carries tens of thousands of clones, roughly 18% of them seen once, and the ten largest clones take more than 10%. Sequenced: blood. The receptors were sampled from a female donor with papillary thyroid cancer or a benign thyroid nodule (not recorded which). Some clones in this sample may be carry-over from other donors' samples. CDR3s include the opening cysteine and the closing phenylalanine or tryptophan. D genes are given only for firm matches. Expanded clones get a size class; other rows say once, few or many, or leave the size out.

v_gene	d_gene	abundance	j_gene	CDR3nt	CDR3aa
TRBV7-8	-	many	TRBJ1-2	TGTGCCAGCAGCCGAGGGGCCTCGGATGGCTACACCTTC	CASSRGASDGYTF
TRBV9	TRBD2	many	TRBJ2-2	TGTGCCAGCAGCGCTACCCGGGAGGCAACCGGGGAGCTGTTTTTT	CASSATREATGELFF
TRBV11-1	TRBD1	once	TRBJ1-1	TGTGCCAGCAGCCTCCGTGGACAGGGATTAGGGAACACTGAAGCTTTCTTT	CASSLRGQGLGNTEAFF
TRBV4-1	-	many	TRBJ2-7	TGCGCCAGCAGCCAGTCCCGGGCGGGTACCTACGAGCAGTACTTC	CASSQSRAGTYEQYF
TRBV3-1	-	many	TRBJ2-5	TGTGCCAGCAGCCAAGTGGAGGGGTCGGGCCAAGAGACCCAGTACTTC	CASSQVEGSGQETQYF
TRBV19	-	many	TRBJ1-5	TGTGCCAGTAGTAGGGACATCCTCAGCCCGCCCCAGCATTTT	CASSRDILSPPQHF
TRBV7-9	-	many	TRBJ2-6	TGTGCCAGCAGCTTAAGGGTCTCTGGGGCCAACGTCCTGACTTTC	CASSLRVSGANVLTF
TRBV10-1	-	many	TRBJ2-1	TGCGCCAGCATGGGGGGAGAGTCGCGTGAGCAGTTCTTC	CASMGGESREQFF
TRBV6-2/TRBV6-3	TRBD1	-	TRBJ2-6	TGTGCCAGCAGTTCTACAGGGGGCGGGCGCGACTCCCTCTCTGGGGCCAACGTCCTGACTTTC	CASSSTGGGRDSLSGANVLTF
TRBV10-3	TRBD2	many	TRBJ2-7	TGTGCCATCATGACGACTAGCGGAGCCTACGAGCAGTACTTC	CAIMTTSGAYEQYF
TRBV20-1	TRBD2	many	TRBJ2-7	TGCAGTGCTAGCGACCGACTAGCATTCGAGCAGTACTTC	CSASDRLAFEQYF
TRBV6-2/TRBV6-3	-	-	TRBJ1-5	TGTGCCAGCAGCCCCGACGAGGTTCAGCCCCAGCATTTT	CASSPDEVQPQHF
TRBV19	-	few	TRBJ1-1	TGTGCCAGTAGTATGGGGGACACTAATCGAGCTTTCTTT	CASSMGDTNRAFF
TRBV12-3/TRBV12-4	-	many	TRBJ1-1	TGTGCCAGCAGCTTTGTGACAGTCATGAACACTGAAGCTTTCTTT	CASSFVTVMNTEAFF
TRBV12-3/TRBV12-4	-	few	TRBJ1-3	TGTGCCAGCAGCCTAAGGGGATCTGGAAACACCATATATTTT	CASSLRGSGNTIYF
TRBV20-1	-	many	TRBJ2-1	TGCAGTGCTAGACGGAGCATGCAGTTCTTC	CSARRSMQFF
TRBV12-3/TRBV12-4	TRBD1	many	TRBJ1-1	TGTGCCAGCAGTCCAGGGGGGGCCGAAGCTTTCTTT	CASSPGGAEAFF
TRBV19	TRBD1	-	TRBJ1-5	TGTGCCAGTAGACACCCGGGACAGGGGATGGACCAGCCCCAGCATTTT	CASRHPGQGMDQPQHF
TRBV7-9	-	once	TRBJ2-1	TGTGCCAGCAGCTTAGACTCCGGGAGCTTTGAGCAGTTCTTC	CASSLDSGSFEQFF
TRBV5-4	-	few	TRBJ2-1	TGTGCCAGCAGCTCGCGGGGGCTGCTGTACAATGAGCAGTTCTTC	CASSSRGLLYNEQFF
TRBV27	TRBD1	few	TRBJ1-6	TGTGCCAGCAGTTTATTCGGACAGGGAGTTTCACCCCTCCACTTT	CASSLFGQGVSPLHF
TRBV19	-	-	TRBJ2-3	TGTGCCAGCAGTATTGCATCGGGAGTGACAGATACGCAGTATTTT	CASSIASGVTDTQYF